The TCR beta chain under discussion was sequenced for a study of T cells after yellow fever vaccination. Findings and caveats of the study: Boosting was followed by the reappearance of most primary-vaccination clones (96% CD4, about 89% CD8).

CDR1 and CDR2 from the germline V gene are SGHTA and FQGTGA. This CDR3 is 13 amino acids long. Between the trimmed V and J ends, which lost 4 bases and 6 bases, there was a span of 10 bases. The table lists this clonotype with many counts. Its cognate antigen is unknown. For TCR, cDNA came from 5'RACE template switching, which added a universal primer site and UMIs. TCRdb redid the calling of the 5' RACE reads with MiXCR, one entry per CDR3 protein. The sample contains about 320,000 distinct CDR3 sequences, around 4.5% of which appear only once. This chain uses TRBV7-3 with TRBJ2-1; D perhaps matches TRBD2 (7 bases). The TCR was taken from a man aged 18 to 29 who received the YFV17D yellow fever vaccine. The specimen comprised PBMCs, sampled 15 days after the yellow fever booster vaccination. CDR3 protein: CASSSGGLNEQFF. The CDR3 DNA reads as TGTGCCAGCAGCTCGGGGGGCCTCAATGAGCAGTTCTTC.